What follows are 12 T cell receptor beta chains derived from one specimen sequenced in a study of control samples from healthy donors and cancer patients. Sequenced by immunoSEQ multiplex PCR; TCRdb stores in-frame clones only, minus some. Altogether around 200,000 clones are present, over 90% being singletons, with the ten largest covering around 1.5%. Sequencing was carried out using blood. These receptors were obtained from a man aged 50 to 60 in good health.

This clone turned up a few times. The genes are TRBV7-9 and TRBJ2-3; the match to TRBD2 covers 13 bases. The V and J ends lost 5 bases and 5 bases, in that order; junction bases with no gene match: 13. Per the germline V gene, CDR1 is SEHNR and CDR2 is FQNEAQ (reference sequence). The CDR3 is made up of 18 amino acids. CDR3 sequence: CASSPPFRLAGGGDTQYF. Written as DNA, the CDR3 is TGTGCCAGCAGCCCACCTTTTCGACTAGCGGGGGGCGGAGATACGCAGTATTTT. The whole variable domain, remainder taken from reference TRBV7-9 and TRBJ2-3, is DTGVSQNPRHKITKRGQNVTFRCDPISEHNRLYWYRQTLGQGPEFLTYFQNEAQLEKSRLLSDRFSAERPKGSFSTLEIQRTEQGDSAMYLCASSPPFRLAGGGDTQYFGPGTRLTVL.

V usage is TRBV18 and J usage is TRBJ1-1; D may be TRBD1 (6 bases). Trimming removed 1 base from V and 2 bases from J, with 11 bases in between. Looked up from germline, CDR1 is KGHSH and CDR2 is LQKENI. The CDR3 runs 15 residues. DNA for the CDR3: TGTGCCAGCTCACCACTTCCGACAGGCAACACTGAAGCTTTCTTT. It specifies CASSPLPTGNTEAFF.

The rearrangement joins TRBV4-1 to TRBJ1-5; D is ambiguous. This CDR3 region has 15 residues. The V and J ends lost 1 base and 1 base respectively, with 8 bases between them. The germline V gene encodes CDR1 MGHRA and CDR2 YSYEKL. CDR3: CASSQGSVSNQPQHF. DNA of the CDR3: TGCGCCAGCAGCCAAGGGAGTGTAAGCAATCAGCCCCAGCATTTT.

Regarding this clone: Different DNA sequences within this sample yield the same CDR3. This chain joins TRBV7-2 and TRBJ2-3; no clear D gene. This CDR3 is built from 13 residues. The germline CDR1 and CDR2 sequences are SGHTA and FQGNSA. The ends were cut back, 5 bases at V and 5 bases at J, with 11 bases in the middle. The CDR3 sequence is CASSLKTGDTQYF. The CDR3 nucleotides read TGTGCCAGCAGCCTAAAAACCGGAGATACGCAGTATTTT.

CDR3 in amino acids: CASRREEGYTF. CDR3 coding DNA: TGTGCCAGCAGGAGGGAAGAAGGCTACACCTTC. The rearrangement joins TRBV2 to TRBJ1-2; D is unresolved. The CDR3 is 11 amino acids. CDR1 and CDR2 (germline): SNHLY, FYNNEI. V was trimmed by 6 bases and J by 8 bases, leaving 10 bases between them.

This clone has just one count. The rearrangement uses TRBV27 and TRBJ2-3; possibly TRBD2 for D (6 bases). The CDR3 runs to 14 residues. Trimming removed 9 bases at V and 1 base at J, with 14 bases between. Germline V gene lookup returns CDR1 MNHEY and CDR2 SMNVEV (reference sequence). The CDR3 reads CASWGLLGTDTQYF. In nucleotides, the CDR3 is TGTGCCAGTTGGGGACTCTTGGGCACAGATACGCAGTATTTT.

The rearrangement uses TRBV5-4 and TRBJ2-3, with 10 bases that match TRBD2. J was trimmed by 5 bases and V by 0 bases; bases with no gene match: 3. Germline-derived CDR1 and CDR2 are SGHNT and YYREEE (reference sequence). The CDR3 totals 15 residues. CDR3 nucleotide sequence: TGTGCCAGCAGCTTGGATTCTAGCGGGGGAGATACGCAGTATTTT. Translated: CASSLDSSGGDTQYF.

The CDR3 nucleotides are TGTGCCAGCAGTGCCCGGGGGCGCACGGATGAGCAGTTCTTC. This translates into CASSARGRTDEQFF. V gene TRBV2 combines with J gene TRBJ2-1, with D perhaps TRBD1 or TRBD2 (6 bases each). This CDR3 spans 14 amino acids. Trimming removed 4 bases from V and 8 bases from J, with 15 bases in between. In germline, CDR1 is SNHLY, CDR2 FYNNEI.

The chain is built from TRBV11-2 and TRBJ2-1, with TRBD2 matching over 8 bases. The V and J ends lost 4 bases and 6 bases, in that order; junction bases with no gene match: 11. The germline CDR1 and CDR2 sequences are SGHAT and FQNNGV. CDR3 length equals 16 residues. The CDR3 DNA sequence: TGTGCCAGCAGCTACCGGAGGGCTAGCGGGCGCAATGAGCAGTTCTTC. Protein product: CASSYRRASGRNEQFF.

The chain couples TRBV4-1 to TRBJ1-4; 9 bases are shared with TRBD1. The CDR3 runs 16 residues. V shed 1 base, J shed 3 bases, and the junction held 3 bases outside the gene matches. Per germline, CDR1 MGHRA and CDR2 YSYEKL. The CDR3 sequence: CASSQAQGAANEKLFF. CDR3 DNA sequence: TGCGCCAGCAGCCAAGCACAGGGGGCGGCTAATGAAAAACTGTTTTTT.

CDR3 DNA sequence: TGTGCCAGCAGTGAAGTCGCGGGGGAGGGTCAGCCCCAGCATTTT. Its protein is CASSEVAGEGQPQHF. The genes are TRBV25-1 and TRBJ1-5; the D gene is possibly TRBD1 (5 bases). V shed 2 bases and J shed 6 bases, with 14 bases lying between them. In germline, CDR1 is MGHDK, CDR2 SYGVNS. CDR3 length: 15 residues. The full variable domain, in which reference TRBV25-1 and TRBJ1-5 provide the parts outside the CDR3, is EADIYQTPRYLVIGTGKKITLECSQTMGHDKMYWYQQDPGMELHLIHYSYGVNSTEKGDLSSESTVSRIRTEHFPLTLESARPSHTSQYLCASSEVAGEGQPQHFGDGTRLSIL.

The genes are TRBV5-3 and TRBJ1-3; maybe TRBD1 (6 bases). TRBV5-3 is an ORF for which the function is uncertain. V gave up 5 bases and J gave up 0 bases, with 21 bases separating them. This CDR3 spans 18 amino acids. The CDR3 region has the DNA TGTGCCAGAAGAGACTCTCTAGGGGGGCCCAGCTCTGGAAACACCATATATTTT. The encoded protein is CARRDSLGGPSSGNTIYF.